The clone carrying this T cell receptor beta chain was found many times. The target antigen is unknown. Germline CDR1 reads SEHNR; CDR2 reads FQNEAQ (reference sequence). Trimming took off 3 bases at V and 4 bases at J, with 7 bases between the two ends. The CDR3 consists of 12 residues. The data were taken from a study of neurological immune-mediated disorders. Overall study findings and caveats: The repertoires of 18 of 34 multiple sclerosis patients were placed by phylogenetic grouping in a single related-CDR3 cluster, which may be a signature. HTLV-1-associated myelopathy displayed the greatest TCR clonal expansion, and multiple sclerosis exhibited the smallest, lower than that of healthy controls.

The cDNA was synthesized by 5'RACE incorporating 10-nucleotide random UMIs. TCRdb used MiXCR to reprocess the 5' RACE reads, holding one entry per CDR3 protein. The sample carries roughly 120,000 distinct CDR3 sequences, approximately 3.2% recorded once. Unsorted libraries were derived from 2 million PBMCs stored at -80 C. The sequencing sample was made of PBMCs. This TCR came from a woman under 40 with multiple sclerosis. This chain uses TRBV7-9 with TRBJ2-7; no reliable D call. CDR3 residues: CASSLAQYEQYF. The CDR3 region has the DNA TGTGCCAGCAGCTTGGCCCAGTACGAGCAGTACTTC.